One and the same sample provided the 14 T cell receptor beta chains below, sequenced in a study of T cell responses to AZD1222 COVID-19 vaccine. Clones were sequenced by immunoSEQ multiplex PCR, and TCRdb holds only the in-frame ones, with some missing. This table has 90,000 to 150,000 clones, 85% to 90% appearing once. The sequenced sample was peripheral blood, obtained on day 0 of AZD1222 vaccination. These receptor sequences come from an adult in good health.

The J gene is TRBJ2-7, the V gene TRBV5-1; possible D gene TRBD2, 5 bases. The germline gives CDR1 SGHRS, CDR2 YFSETQ. Between the trimmed V and J ends, which lost 5 bases and 2 bases, there was a span of 14 bases. The CDR3 sequence is 14 residues long. This CDR3 is CASRPFPGTYEQYF. The CDR3 bases are TGCGCCAGCAGGCCCTTTCCGGGAACCTACGAGCAGTACTTC.

V gene TRBV5-3 combines with J gene TRBJ2-3; D not resolved. TRBV5-3 is classed as an ORF, of uncertain function. V lost 1 base, J lost 7 bases, and 19 bases lay in between. This CDR3 contains 16 residues. In DNA form, the CDR3 reads TGTGCCAGAAGCTTGTACAAGGACGGACCTAAACATACGCAGTATTTT. Amino acids: CARSLYKDGPKHTQYF.

The chain links TRBV10-2 to TRBJ2-1; TRBD2 might be the D (7 bases). Trimming pared 6 bases from V and 5 bases from J, leaving 20 bases between. CDR1 is WSHSY, CDR2 SAAADI, per germline. This CDR3 is 16 amino acids long. CDR3: CASRAPGASGNNEQFF. CDR3 sequence (DNA): TGCGCCAGCAGAGCGCCGGGGGCTAGCGGAAACAATGAGCAGTTCTTC.

The chain is built from TRBV7-3 and TRBJ2-1; the D gene is possibly TRBD2 (5 bases). V was pared by 0 bases and J by 1 base, with 7 bases between. The CDR3 length is 15 residues. From germline, CDR1 is SGHTA and CDR2 FQGTGA. This CDR3 is CASSLTRLSYNEQFF. The CDR3 DNA reads as TGTGCCAGCAGCTTAACTCGACTATCCTACAATGAGCAGTTCTTC.

This clone was counted a few times. The V and J genes are TRBV30 and TRBJ2-2; maybe TRBD1 (6 bases). V was clipped by 5 bases and J by 3 bases, with 16 bases between them. Germline V gene lookup returns CDR1 GTSNPN and CDR2 SVGIG (reference sequence). CDR3 length: 15 amino acids. The CDR3 loop is CAWASGATHTGELFF. The CDR3, as DNA: TGTGCCTGGGCCTCAGGGGCCACCCACACCGGGGAGCTGTTTTTT.

The V call is TRBV28, the J call TRBJ1-5, with D possibly being TRBD1 (6 bases). The CDR3 spans 13 residues. Germline V gene lookup returns CDR1 MDHEN and CDR2 SYDVKM. Trimming cost V 5 bases and J 7 bases, with 12 bases left between them. The CDR3 loop is CASSPWGGQPQHF. Written as DNA, the CDR3 is TGTGCCAGCAGTCCATGGGGGGGCCAGCCCCAGCATTTT.

V is TRBV27 and J is TRBJ1-2, with D perhaps matching TRBD1 (5 bases). The CDR3 covers 16 residues. Germline V gene sequence: CDR1 MNHEY, CDR2 SMNVEV (reference sequence). The germline V and J ends were trimmed by 0 bases and 2 bases, with 13 bases remaining between them. As DNA, the CDR3 is TGTGCCAGCAGTTTATCCGGGGCGGGCGGGAACTATGGCTACACCTTC. This sequence encodes CASSLSGAGGNYGYTF.

This clone has only one observation. This rearrangement joins TRBV28 to TRBJ2-7, with 7 positions matching TRBD2. V was clipped by 4 bases and J by 3 bases; unmatched bases: 6. CDR3 length: 14 residues. Germline assignment: CDR1 MDHEN and CDR2 SYDVKM. The chain's CDR3 is CASSYPGGYYEQYF. As DNA, the CDR3 is TGTGCCAGCAGTTACCCCGGGGGGTACTACGAGCAGTACTTC.

This chain joins TRBV3-1 (or the pseudogene TRBV3-2) and TRBJ2-5; 13 bases agree with TRBD2. Germline V lookup: CDR1 LGHDT, CDR2 YNNKEL (reference sequence). The CDR3 length is 16 residues. Trimming at V came to 1 base and at J to 3 bases, leaving 2 bases not matched to a gene. Written as DNA, the CDR3 is TGTGCCAGCAGCCAAGGCACTAGCGGGGGGGAAGAGACCCAGTACTTC. Translated, it gives CASSQGTSGGEETQYF.

The table lists this clone with a count of one. V usage is TRBV5-6 and J usage is TRBJ2-5; possibly TRBD1 for D (6 bases). Germline V gives CDR1 SGHDT, CDR2 YYEEEE. The V end lost 4 bases, the J end lost 5 bases, and 21 bases lay between the germline ends. This CDR3 comprises 16 residues. CDR3 bases: TGTGCCAGCAGCCGGGGTGCCACAGGGTTAGGGGAGACCCAGTACTTC. Its protein is CASSRGATGLGETQYF.

The rearrangement links TRBV7-9 to TRBJ1-1; TRBD1 is a possible D gene (6 bases). The CDR3 totals 11 residues. Trimming took 4 bases from V and 9 from J, leaving 9 bases between them. Germline CDR1 reads SEHNR; CDR2 reads FQNEAQ (reference sequence). The CDR3 coding sequence is TGTGCCAGCAGCTACGACAGGAAAGCTTTCTTT. Amino acids: CASSYDRKAFF. Based on the CDR3 plus reference TRBV7-9 and TRBJ1-1, the full variable domain is DTGVSQNPRHKITKRGQNVTFRCDPISEHNRLYWYRQTLGQGPEFLTYFQNEAQLEKSRLLSDRFSAERPKGSFSTLEIQRTEQGDSAMYLCASSYDRKAFFGQGTRLTVV.

V is TRBV20-1 and J is TRBJ2-3; D is uncertain. The V end lost 7 bases, the J end lost 0 bases, and 5 bases lay between the germline ends. From germline, CDR1 is DFQATT and CDR2 SNEGSKA (reference sequence). CDR3 size: 11 residues. The CDR3 sequence is CSVGSTDTQYF. CDR3 DNA: TGCAGTGTTGGGAGCACAGATACGCAGTATTTT.

This clone has just a few counts. The V and J genes are TRBV4-2 and TRBJ1-5; D unresolved. Germline V gene data show CDR1 as LGHNA and CDR2 as YNFKEQ. The germline V and J ends were trimmed by 0 bases and 1 base, with 1 base remaining between them. The CDR3 runs to 13 residues. The CDR3 spells CASSQDSNQPQHF. CDR3 sequence (DNA): TGTGCCAGCAGCCAAGACAGCAATCAGCCCCAGCATTTT.

In this sample, this clone turned up once. The chain recombines TRBV27 with TRBJ2-2; TRBD1 aligns across 8 bases. The CDR3 loop spans 14 amino acids. Trimming took 5 bases from V and 6 from J; bases not matched to a gene: 5. Germline CDR1 and CDR2: MNHEY and SMNVEV (reference sequence). The CDR3 sequence: CASSTDRVPGELFF. CDR3 nucleotides: TGTGCCAGCAGTACGGACAGGGTTCCCGGGGAGCTGTTTTTT.